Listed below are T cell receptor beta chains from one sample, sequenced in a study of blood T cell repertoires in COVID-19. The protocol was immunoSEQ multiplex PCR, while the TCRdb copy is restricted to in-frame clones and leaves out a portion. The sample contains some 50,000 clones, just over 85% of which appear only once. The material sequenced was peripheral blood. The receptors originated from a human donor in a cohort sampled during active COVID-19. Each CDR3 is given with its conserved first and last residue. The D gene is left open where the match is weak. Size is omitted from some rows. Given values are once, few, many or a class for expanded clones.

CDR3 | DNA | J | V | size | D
CASSLGTSGVNEQFF | TGCGCCAGCAGCTTGGGCACTAGCGGGGTCAATGAGCAGTTCTTC | TRBJ2-1 | TRBV5-1 | NA | TRBD2
CASSEGHTQPQHF | TGTGCCAGCAGTGAGGGACATACCCAGCCCCAGCATTTT | TRBJ1-5 | TRBV2 | NA | NA
CASSPIGTSGQPQHF | TGTGCCAGCAGTCCCATTGGGACATCAGGTCAGCCCCAGCATTTT | TRBJ1-5 | TRBV2 | NA | NA
CAMRGPNNSPLHF | TGTGCCATGCGGGGACCTAATAATTCACCCCTCCACTTT | TRBJ1-6 | TRBV10-3 | NA | NA
CSASTGGSSGANVLTF | TGCAGCGCCTCGACAGGGGGATCCTCTGGGGCCAACGTCCTGACTTTC | TRBJ2-6 | TRBV29-1 | NA | TRBD1
CASSLGGLAGPLPYNEQFF | TGCGCCAGCAGCTTGGGGGGACTAGCGGGACCCCTCCCCTACAATGAGCAGTTCTTC | TRBJ2-1 | TRBV5-1 | NA | TRBD2
CAISDKGDQPQHF | TGTGCCATCAGTGATAAGGGGGATCAGCCCCAGCATTTT | TRBJ1-5 | TRBV10-3 | NA | NA
CASSTSGRADTQYF | TGTGCCAGCAGTACTAGCGGGAGGGCGGATACGCAGTATTTT | TRBJ2-3 | TRBV28 | NA | TRBD2
CSASLAVVNNEQFF | TGCAGTGCTAGTTTAGCGGTAGTCAACAATGAGCAGTTCTTC | TRBJ2-1 | TRBV20-1 | NA | NA
CASSPGSPYEQYF | TGTGCCAGTAGTCCAGGGTCCCCCTACGAGCAGTACTTC | TRBJ2-7 | TRBV19 | once | NA
CASSLKEGKLFF | TGTGCCAGCAGCTTAAAGGAGGGAAAACTGTTTTTT | TRBJ1-4 | TRBV7-8 | NA | NA
CASSLVVGGYNSPLHF | TGTGCCAGCAGCTTGGTAGTCGGCGGGTACAATTCACCCCTCCACTTT | TRBJ1-6 | TRBV5-6 | NA | NA
CASSLSGLAVGETQYF | TGCGCCAGCAGCCTCTCGGGACTAGCGGTGGGAGAGACCCAGTACTTC | TRBJ2-5 | TRBV4-1 | NA | TRBD2
CASSLRPRTGGYGYTF | TGTGCCAGCAGTTTACGCCCCCGTACAGGGGGCTATGGCTACACCTTC | TRBJ1-2 | TRBV27 | NA | TRBD1
CSAGGTGGQFF | TGCAGTGCTGGGGGGACAGGTGGCCAGTTCTTC | TRBJ2-1 | TRBV20-1 | once | TRBD1
CASSSLGESYEQYF | TGTGCCAGCAGTTCACTGGGAGAGTCCTACGAGCAGTACTTC | TRBJ2-7 | TRBV28 | few | NA
CASSLGGPGYNEQFF | TGTGCCAGCAGCTTAGGAGGGCCTGGCTACAATGAGCAGTTCTTC | TRBJ2-1 | TRBV7-2 | NA | NA
CATQGAQSYNSPLHF | TGTGCCACCCAGGGGGCTCAATCCTATAATTCACCCCTCCACTTT | TRBJ1-6 | TRBV28 | NA | TRBD1
CASSLWGGTGMNTEAFF | TGTGCCAGCAGTTTATGGGGGGGGACAGGGATGAACACTGAAGCTTTCTTT | TRBJ1-1 | TRBV28 | NA | TRBD1
CASSPGTGGPETQYF | TGTGCCAGCAGCCCTGGGACAGGGGGTCCAGAGACCCAGTACTTC | TRBJ2-5 | TRBV3-1/TRBV3-2 | NA | TRBD1
CASSLAPLLAGRALFTDTQYF | TGTGCCAGCAGCTTAGCCCCATTACTAGCGGGGCGAGCCCTTTTCACAGATACGCAGTATTTT | TRBJ2-3 | TRBV7-3 | NA | TRBD2
CASSLEGRLITDTQYF | TGTGCCAGCAGCTTAGAGGGGCGCCTAATAACAGATACGCAGTATTTT | TRBJ2-3 | TRBV7-7 | NA | NA
CASRQDTTGNTEAFF | TGCGCCAGCAGGCAAGATACGACTGGGAACACTGAAGCTTTCTTT | TRBJ1-1 | TRBV5-1 | NA | NA
CASSTGPKGSSYNSPLHF | TGTGCCAGTAGTACCGGACCTAAAGGGAGCTCCTATAATTCACCCCTCCACTTT | TRBJ1-6 | TRBV19 | NA | NA
CASSLDYLSPATDTQYF | TGTGCCAGCAGCTTAGACTACCTATCACCTGCCACAGATACGCAGTATTTT | TRBJ2-3 | TRBV11-2 | NA | NA
CASLRGNTEAFF | TGTGCCAGCCTTCGCGGGAACACTGAAGCTTTCTTT | TRBJ1-1 | TRBV28 | NA | NA
CASSFGHQQETQYF | TGCGCCAGCAGCTTCGGACACCAACAAGAGACCCAGTACTTC | TRBJ2-5 | TRBV5-1 | NA | NA
CASSQDWPAGAREQYF | TGTGCCAGCAGCCAAGATTGGCCAGCGGGAGCACGCGAGCAGTACTTC | TRBJ2-7 | TRBV3-1/TRBV3-2 | few | TRBD2
CASSMPRGETQYF | TGTGCCAGTAGTATGCCTAGAGGAGAGACCCAGTACTTC | TRBJ2-5 | TRBV19 | NA | NA
CASSQDRVGYEQYF | TGTGCCAGCAGCCAAGACAGGGTTGGGTACGAGCAGTACTTC | TRBJ2-7 | TRBV3-1/TRBV3-2 | NA | NA
CASRYRDSFSYEQYF | TGTGCCAGCAGATACCGGGACTCCTTCTCCTACGAGCAGTACTTC | TRBJ2-7 | TRBV2 | few | NA
CASSFTGPFYGYTF | TGTGCCAGCAGCTTCACAGGGCCATTCTATGGCTACACCTTC | TRBJ1-2 | TRBV7-9 | once | NA
CASSLRLRTSGTHGELFF | TGTGCCAGCAGCTTAAGGCTGCGGACTAGCGGGACACACGGGGAGCTGTTTTTT | TRBJ2-2 | TRBV7-8 | NA | TRBD2
CASSLVVFGVSSTDTQYF | TGCGCCAGCAGCTTGGTAGTTTTCGGGGTTTCTAGCACAGATACGCAGTATTTT | TRBJ2-3 | TRBV5-1 | NA | NA
CASSADGGPTISYEQYF | TGTGCCAGCAGTGCAGACGGGGGGCCGACTATCTCCTACGAGCAGTACTTC | TRBJ2-7 | TRBV2 | NA | NA
CASSTPTGADGYTF | TGTGCCAGCAGTACCCCGACAGGGGCGGATGGCTACACCTTC | TRBJ1-2 | TRBV28 | NA | TRBD1
CASSKTGRQPKNIQYF | TGTGCCAGCAGCAAAACAGGACGTCAACCCAAAAACATTCAGTACTTC | TRBJ2-4 | TRBV21-1 | NA | NA
CASSLRLAGSTGELFF | TGTGCCAGCAGCCTCCGACTAGCGGGAAGCACCGGGGAGCTGTTTTTT | TRBJ2-2 | TRBV9 | few | TRBD2
CASSQDPRGKETQYF | TGTGCCAGCAGCCAAGACCCGAGAGGCAAAGAGACCCAGTACTTC | TRBJ2-5 | TRBV3-1/TRBV3-2 | NA | NA
CASSSGQGYTEAFF | TGTGCCAGCAGCTCGGGACAGGGGTACACTGAAGCTTTCTTT | TRBJ1-1 | TRBV28 | NA | TRBD1
CASSLFTSATGELFF | TGCGCCAGCAGCTTGTTTACTAGCGCAACCGGGGAGCTGTTTTTT | TRBJ2-2 | TRBV5-1 | once | TRBD2
CATRVQTGTYEQYF | TGTGCCACTAGAGTACAGACAGGGACCTACGAGCAGTACTTC | TRBJ2-7 | TRBV19 | NA | TRBD1
CASSQRKASGSRSKNIQYF | TGCGCCAGCAGTCAACGCAAAGCTAGCGGGTCTAGGAGCAAAAACATTCAGTACTTC | TRBJ2-4 | TRBV23-1 | NA | TRBD2
CASSLRLLCRGTDTQYF | TGTGCCAGCAGCCTCCGACTCCTATGTCGGGGCACAGATACGCAGTATTTT | TRBJ2-3 | TRBV11-3 | NA | NA
CASSYRVSGNTIYF | TGTGCCAGCAGCTATCGGGTCTCTGGAAACACCATATATTTT | TRBJ1-3 | TRBV5-6 | once | NA
CASSRQDNQPQHF | TGTGCCAGCAGTAGACAGGACAATCAGCCCCAGCATTTT | TRBJ1-5 | TRBV27 | NA | NA
CASSLATGGYTEAFF | TGTGCCAGCAGCTTGGCGACAGGAGGATACACTGAAGCTTTCTTT | TRBJ1-1 | TRBV5-5 | NA | NA
CASIVNLNYGYTF | TGTGCCAGCATTGTAAATCTTAACTATGGCTACACCTTC | TRBJ1-2 | TRBV6-5 | NA | NA
CASSRTEGQGWIYEQFF | TGTGCCAGCAGTCGAACTGAGGGACAGGGATGGATCTATGAGCAGTTCTTC | TRBJ2-1 | TRBV3-1/TRBV3-2 | NA | TRBD1